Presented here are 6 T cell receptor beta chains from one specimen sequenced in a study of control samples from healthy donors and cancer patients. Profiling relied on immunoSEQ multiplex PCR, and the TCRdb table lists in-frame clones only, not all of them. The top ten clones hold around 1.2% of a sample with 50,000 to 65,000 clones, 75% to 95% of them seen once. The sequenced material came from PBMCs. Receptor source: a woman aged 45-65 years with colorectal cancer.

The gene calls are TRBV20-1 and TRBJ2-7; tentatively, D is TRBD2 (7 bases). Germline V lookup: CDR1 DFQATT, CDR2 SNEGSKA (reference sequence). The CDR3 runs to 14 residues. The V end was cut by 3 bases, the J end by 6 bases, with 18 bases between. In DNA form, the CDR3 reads TGCAGTGCTAGTTCCCTAGGGGGGGCAAGCGAGCAGTACTTC. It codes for CSASSLGGASEQYF.

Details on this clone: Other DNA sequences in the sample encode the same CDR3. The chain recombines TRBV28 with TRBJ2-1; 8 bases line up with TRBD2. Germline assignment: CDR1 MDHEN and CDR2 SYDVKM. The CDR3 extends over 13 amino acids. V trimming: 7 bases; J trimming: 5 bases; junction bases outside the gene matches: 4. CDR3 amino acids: CASTRAGDNEQFF. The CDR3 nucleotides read TGTGCCAGCACTCGAGCGGGGGACAATGAGCAGTTCTTC.

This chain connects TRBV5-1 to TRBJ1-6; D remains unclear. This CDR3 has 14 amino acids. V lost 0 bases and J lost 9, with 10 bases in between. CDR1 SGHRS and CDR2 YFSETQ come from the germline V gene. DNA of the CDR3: TGCGCCAGCAGCTTGGAGGCCCCCGGTTCACCCCTCCACTTT. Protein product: CASSLEAPGSPLHF.

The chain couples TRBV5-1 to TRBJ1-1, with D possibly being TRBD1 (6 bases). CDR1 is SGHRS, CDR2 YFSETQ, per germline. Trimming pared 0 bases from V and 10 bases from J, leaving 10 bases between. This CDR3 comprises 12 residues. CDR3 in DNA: TGCGCCAGCAGCTTGGACGGAGGGGGAGCTTTCTTT. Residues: CASSLDGGGAFF.

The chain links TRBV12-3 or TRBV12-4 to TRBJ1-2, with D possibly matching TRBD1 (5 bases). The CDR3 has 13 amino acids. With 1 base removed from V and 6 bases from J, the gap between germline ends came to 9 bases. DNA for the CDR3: TGTGCCAGCAGTTTAGAGACAGCAAATGGCTACACCTTC. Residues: CASSLETANGYTF.

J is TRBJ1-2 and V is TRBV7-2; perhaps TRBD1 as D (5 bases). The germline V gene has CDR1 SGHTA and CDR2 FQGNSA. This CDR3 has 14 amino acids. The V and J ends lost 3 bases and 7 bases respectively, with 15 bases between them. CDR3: CASSFQDTQGGYTF. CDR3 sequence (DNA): TGTGCCAGCAGCTTCCAGGACACCCAGGGTGGCTACACCTTC. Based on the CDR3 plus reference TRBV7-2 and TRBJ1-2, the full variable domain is GAGVSQSPSNKVTEKGKDVELRCDPISGHTALYWYRQSLGQGLEFLIYFQGNSAPDKSGLPSDRFSAERTGGSVSTLTIQRTQQEDSAVYLCASSFQDTQGGYTFGSGTRLTVV.